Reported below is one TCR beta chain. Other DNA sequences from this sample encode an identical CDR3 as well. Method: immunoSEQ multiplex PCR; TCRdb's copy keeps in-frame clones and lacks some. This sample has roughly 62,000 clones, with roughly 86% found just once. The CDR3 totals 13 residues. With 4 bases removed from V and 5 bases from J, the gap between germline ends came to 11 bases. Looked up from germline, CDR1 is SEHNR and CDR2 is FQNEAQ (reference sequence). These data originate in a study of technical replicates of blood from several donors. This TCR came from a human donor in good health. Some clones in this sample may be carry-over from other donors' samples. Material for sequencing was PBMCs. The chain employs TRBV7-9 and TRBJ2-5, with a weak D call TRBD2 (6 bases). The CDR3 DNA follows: TGTGCCAGCAGCTCGGGACTCCAGGAGACCCAGTACTTC. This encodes CASSSGLQETQYF.